Sequencing of this T cell receptor (beta chain) was carried out in a study of shared clonotypes between healthy human individuals. Overall study results and limits: When compared with the clonotypes that were shared by all four sorted-subset donors, the non-shared clonotypes turned out to have lower generation probabilities. Naive subsets, compared against memory subsets, generally had larger estimated richness values.

CDR1 is GTSNPN, CDR2 SVGIG, per germline (reference sequence). With 3 bases clipped from V and 4 bases from J, the junction kept 2 bases outside the gene matches. CDR3 size: 14 residues. This table comes from immunoSEQ multiplex PCR, and its TCRdb copy is limited to in-frame clones, with some not included. The sample contains about 640,000 clones, 60% to 80% of which appear only once. This clone has a handful of counts. Its antigen is currently unknown. Sequencing was carried out using memory CD4+ T cells sorted from blood. Regarding subset: CD45RA-negative fraction. The V gene is TRBV30, the J gene TRBJ2-1, with 11 bases lining up with TRBD2. This sequence was found in a woman aged 25-40 years in good health. DNA of the CDR3: TGTGCCTGGAGGGGACTAGCGGTTTACAATGAGCAGTTCTTC. Amino acid sequence: CAWRGLAVYNEQFF.